These 20 T cell receptor beta chains were all obtained from the same sample, sequenced in a study of shared clonotypes between healthy human individuals. Profiling relied on immunoSEQ multiplex PCR, and the TCRdb table lists in-frame clones only, not all of them. The sample consists of roughly 2,300,000 clones, just under 95% of them appearing once. Source material: naive CD4+ T cells from PBMCs. Subset indicated: CD45RA+ positively selected. Receptor source: a young man in good health. Some clones in this sample may be carry-over from other donors' samples.

This chain links TRBV19 with TRBJ1-3, with D unresolved. The V end lost 2 bases, the J end lost 0 bases, and 11 bases lay between the germline ends. This CDR3 region has 16 residues. Germline CDR1 reads LNHDA; CDR2 reads SQIVND (reference sequence). The CDR3 here is CASSIFSAASGNTIYF. The CDR3 nucleotides read TGTGCCAGTAGTATATTCTCGGCAGCCTCTGGAAACACCATATATTTT.

The rearrangement uses TRBV19 and TRBJ1-3; D may be TRBD1 (5 bases). The germline gives CDR1 LNHDA, CDR2 SQIVND (reference sequence). Deletions cut 6 bases from V and 0 bases from J, with 15 bases between. The CDR3 consists of 16 residues. As DNA, the CDR3 is TGTGCCAGTAGAGATGGTCCAGGGTTCTCTGGAAACACCATATATTTT. As protein: CASRDGPGFSGNTIYF.

This clone was picked up one time. The CDR3 reads CASSPTGGLTDTQYF. The CDR3 DNA reads TGTGCCAGCAGCCCTACAGGGGGCTTAACAGATACGCAGTATTTT. The chain carries TRBV7-3 and TRBJ2-3, with 9 positions matching TRBD1. V trimming: 5 bases; J trimming: 3 bases; junction bases outside the gene matches: 6. CDR3 length: 15 residues. Per germline, CDR1 SGHTA and CDR2 FQGTGA.

V and J are TRBV28 and TRBJ2-7; D is possibly TRBD1 (6 bases). The V gene lost 3 bases and the J gene lost 2 bases, with 14 bases spanning the gap. Germline V gene data show CDR1 as MDHEN and CDR2 as SYDVKM. This CDR3 contains 15 residues. CDR3 protein: CASSLTMTGTYEQYF. The CDR3, as DNA: TGTGCCAGCAGTTTGACAATGACAGGAACCTACGAGCAGTACTTC.

The chain uses TRBV7-8 and TRBJ2-2; the D gene is possibly TRBD1 (5 bases). The CDR3 covers 16 residues. Germline assignment: CDR1 SGHVS and CDR2 FQNEAQ. V lost 5 bases and J lost 0, with 13 bases in between. CDR3: CASSPPRTPNTGELFF. CDR3 DNA sequence: TGTGCCAGCAGCCCCCCCCGGACACCGAACACCGGGGAGCTGTTTTTT. The variable domain in full, completed from reference TRBV7-8 and TRBJ2-2, reads GAGVSQSPRYKVAKRGQDVALRCDPISGHVSLFWYQQALGQGPEFLTYFQNEAQLDKSGLPSDRFFAERPEGSVSTLKIQRTQQEDSAVYLCASSPPRTPNTGELFFGEGSRLTVL.

V usage is TRBV19 and J usage is TRBJ1-2; 8 nucleotides line up with TRBD1. The germline CDR1 and CDR2 sequences are LNHDA and SQIVND (reference sequence). The CDR3 contains 14 residues. J lost 7 bases, V lost 5 bases, and 9 bases had no gene match. The DNA for the CDR3 is TGTGCCAGTAGTCACGCCAGGGGGCTCTCTGGCTACACCTTC. Its translation: CASSHARGLSGYTF.

The chain joins TRBV29-1 to TRBJ1-5; the D is unclear. The V and J ends lost 7 bases and 5 bases respectively, with 15 bases between them. The CDR3 contains 13 residues. Germline V gives CDR1 SQVTM, CDR2 ANQGSEA. DNA of the CDR3: TGCAGCGCCGCCGGGTCCTTAGATCAGCCCCAGCATTTT. This sequence encodes CSAAGSLDQPQHF.

This clone was seen more than once but under ten times. The V and J genes are TRBV5-6 and TRBJ1-2; TRBD1 agrees at 8 bases. This CDR3 region has 13 residues. The trim removed 6 bases at V and 4 bases at J, leaving 5 bases unmatched. Germline lookup yields CDR1 SGHDT and CDR2 YYEEEE. The CDR3 bases are TGTGCCAGCAACCGGGACAGGTTCTATGGCTACACCTTC. It translates to CASNRDRFYGYTF.

The CDR3 here is CASSLFRASGEQFF. CDR3 DNA: TGTGCCAGCAGTTTATTTCGGGCCTCCGGCGAGCAGTTCTTC. The rearrangement joins TRBV27 to TRBJ2-1; D unclear. The CDR3 covers 14 residues. Germline-derived CDR1 and CDR2 are MNHEY and SMNVEV (reference sequence). V gave up 1 base and J gave up 10 bases, with 14 bases separating them.

The chain combines TRBV6-6 with TRBJ1-2; D might be TRBD1 (6 bases). Germline CDR1 reads MNHNY; CDR2 reads SVGAGI (reference sequence). The CDR3 has 15 residues. The V end was cut by 6 bases, the J end by 4 bases, with 18 bases between. The CDR3 reads CASSYFTGTIYGYTF. The CDR3, as DNA: TGTGCCAGCAGCTATTTTACCGGGACAATCTATGGCTACACCTTC.

This chain links TRBV25-1 with TRBJ1-3; 8 bases fit TRBD1. The germline V gene encodes CDR1 MGHDK and CDR2 SYGVNS. CDR3 length: 15 amino acids. With V trimmed by 1 base and J by 6 bases, 5 bases remained unmatched. DNA for the CDR3: TGTGCCAGCAGTGAATCAGGGGGCTCGCCAAACACCATATATTTT. It codes for CASSESGGSPNTIYF.

This clone was seen a handful of times. The rearrangement joins TRBV14 to TRBJ2-3; D uncertain. The CDR3 is 13 residues long. Germline CDR1 reads SGHDN; CDR2 reads FVKESK. Trimming removed 3 bases at V and 5 bases at J, with 9 bases between. The chain's CDR3 is CASSHLHRDTQYF. CDR3 bases: TGTGCCAGCAGCCATCTACACCGAGATACGCAGTATTTT.

This chain uses TRBV29-1 with TRBJ2-7, with D perhaps being TRBD1 or TRBD2 (6 bases each). This CDR3 is 14 amino acids long. Germline CDR1 is SQVTM and CDR2 is ANQGSEA. V lost 5 bases to trimming and J lost 4 bases, with 18 bases between them. The CDR3 reads CSVRGAGMGYEQYF. CDR3 coding DNA: TGCAGCGTTAGGGGGGCAGGAATGGGGTACGAGCAGTACTTC.

This clone was found once. The rearrangement joins TRBV5-6 to TRBJ1-2; D remains ambiguous. Germline V CDR1 and CDR2: SGHDT, YYEEEE. Trimming removed 4 bases at V and 2 bases at J, with 3 bases between. The CDR3 is 11 residues long. CDR3 residues: CASSGNYGYTF. The CDR3, as DNA: TGTGCCAGCAGCGGGAACTATGGCTACACCTTC.

The genes are TRBV5-1 and TRBJ1-1; D gene unclear. Germline CDR1 and CDR2: SGHRS and YFSETQ. This CDR3 is built from 14 residues. With 4 bases removed from V and 2 bases from J, the gap between germline ends came to 12 bases. The DNA for the CDR3 is TGCGCCAGCAGCAAGTCGGGCAAAAACACTGAAGCTTTCTTT. Its protein product is CASSKSGKNTEAFF.

V is TRBV5-1 and J is TRBJ2-5; TRBD1 matches at 8 bases. Losses at the gene ends were 4 bases for V and 1 base for J; bases not matched to a gene: 6. Germline V gives CDR1 SGHRS, CDR2 YFSETQ. The CDR3 runs 15 residues. The CDR3 region is CASSPRTGIQETQYF. In DNA form, the CDR3 reads TGCGCCAGCAGCCCGCGGACAGGGATCCAAGAGACCCAGTACTTC. The variable domain in full, completed from reference TRBV5-1 and TRBJ2-5, reads KAGVTQTPRYLIKTRGQQVTLSCSPISGHRSVSWYQQTPGQGLQFLFEYFSETQRNKGNFPGRFSGRQFSNSRSEMNVSTLELGDSALYLCASSPRTGIQETQYFGPGTRLLVL.

Worth noting for this clone: Other DNA sequences from this sample encode an identical CDR3 as well. The chain is built from TRBV9 and TRBJ1-1, with TRBD1 matching 9 bases. Trimming cost V 2 bases and J 1 base; bases outside gene matches: 3. Germline CDR1 reads SGDLS; CDR2 reads YYNGEE. This CDR3 is built from 15 residues. The CDR3 bases are TGTGCCAGCAGCGTGACGGGACAGGGGAACACTGAAGCTTTCTTT. This codes for CASSVTGQGNTEAFF.

The J gene is TRBJ1-1, the V gene TRBV5-6; no clear D gene. The CDR3 extends over 12 amino acids. Trimming took 3 bases from V and 0 from J, leaving 3 bases between them. Germline V lookup: CDR1 SGHDT, CDR2 YYEEEE. The CDR3 nucleotides are TGTGCCAGCAGCTCCATGAACACTGAAGCTTTCTTT. Protein product: CASSSMNTEAFF.

Points on this clone: Other nucleotide sequences in the sample specify the same CDR3. This chain uses TRBV9 with TRBJ2-1; D may correspond to TRBD1 or TRBD2 (5 bases each). This CDR3 region has 15 residues. The V gene's germline CDR1 is SGDLS and CDR2 YYNGEE. Trimming cost V 2 bases and J 0 bases, with 9 bases left between them. The CDR3 is CASSVGASSYNEQFF. The CDR3 DNA is TGTGCCAGCAGCGTCGGGGCGAGCTCCTACAATGAGCAGTTCTTC.

This chain connects TRBV28 to TRBJ2-5; D possibly corresponds to TRBD2 (6 bases). Trimming cost V 2 bases and J 5 bases, with 15 bases left between them. Looked up from germline, CDR1 is MDHEN and CDR2 is SYDVKM. CDR3 length equals 15 residues. Here the CDR3 reads CASSLVPPDYETQYF. The CDR3 nucleotides read TGTGCCAGCAGTTTAGTCCCCCCGGACTATGAGACCCAGTACTTC.